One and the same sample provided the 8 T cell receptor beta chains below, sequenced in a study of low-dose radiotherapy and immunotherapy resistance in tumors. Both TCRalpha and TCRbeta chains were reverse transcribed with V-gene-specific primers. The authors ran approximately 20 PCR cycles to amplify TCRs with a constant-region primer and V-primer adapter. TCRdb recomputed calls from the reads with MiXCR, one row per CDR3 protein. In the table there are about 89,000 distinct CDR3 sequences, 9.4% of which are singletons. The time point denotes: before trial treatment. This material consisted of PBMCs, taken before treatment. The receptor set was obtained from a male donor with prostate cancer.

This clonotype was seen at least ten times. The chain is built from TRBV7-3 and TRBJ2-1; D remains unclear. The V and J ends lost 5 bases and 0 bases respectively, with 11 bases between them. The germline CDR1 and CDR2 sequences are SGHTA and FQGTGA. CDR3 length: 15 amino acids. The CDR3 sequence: CASSLYGGSYNEQFF. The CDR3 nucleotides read TGTGCCAGCAGCCTTTACGGCGGCTCCTACAATGAGCAGTTCTTC.

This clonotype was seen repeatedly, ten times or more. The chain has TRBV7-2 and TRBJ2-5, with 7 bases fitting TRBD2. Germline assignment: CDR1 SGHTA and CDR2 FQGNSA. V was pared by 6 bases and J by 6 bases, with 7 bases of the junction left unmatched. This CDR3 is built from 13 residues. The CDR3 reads CASSSSSGQTQYF. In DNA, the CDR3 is TGTGCCAGCAGTTCGTCTAGCGGACAGACCCAGTACTTC.

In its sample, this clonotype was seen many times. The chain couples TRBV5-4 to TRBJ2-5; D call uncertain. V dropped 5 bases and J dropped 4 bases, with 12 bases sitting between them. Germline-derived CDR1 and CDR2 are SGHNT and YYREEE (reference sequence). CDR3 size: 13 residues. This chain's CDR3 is CASSRERGETQYF. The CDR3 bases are TGTGCCAGCAGTCGCGAGCGTGGAGAGACCCAGTACTTC.

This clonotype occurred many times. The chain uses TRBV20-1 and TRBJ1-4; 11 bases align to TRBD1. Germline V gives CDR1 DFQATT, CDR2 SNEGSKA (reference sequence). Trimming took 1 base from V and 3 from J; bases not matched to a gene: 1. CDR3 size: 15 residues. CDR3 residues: CSARGTGGSNEKLFF. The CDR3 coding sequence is TGCAGTGCTAGAGGGACAGGGGGCTCTAATGAAAAACTGTTTTTT.

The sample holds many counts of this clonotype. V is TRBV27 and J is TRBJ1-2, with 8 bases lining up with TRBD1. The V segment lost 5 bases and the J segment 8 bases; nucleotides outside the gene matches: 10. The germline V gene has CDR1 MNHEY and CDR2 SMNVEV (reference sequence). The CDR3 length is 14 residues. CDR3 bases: TGTGCCAGCAGTACTATAGACAGGGGAGGGGGCTACACCTTC. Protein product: CASSTIDRGGGYTF.

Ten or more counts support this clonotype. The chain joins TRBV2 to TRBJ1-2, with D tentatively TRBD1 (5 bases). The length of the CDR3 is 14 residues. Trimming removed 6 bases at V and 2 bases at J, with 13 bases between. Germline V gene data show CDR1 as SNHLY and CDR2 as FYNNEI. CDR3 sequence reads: CASRPLGGNYGYTF. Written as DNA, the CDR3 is TGTGCCAGCAGACCCCTTGGGGGGAACTATGGCTACACCTTC.

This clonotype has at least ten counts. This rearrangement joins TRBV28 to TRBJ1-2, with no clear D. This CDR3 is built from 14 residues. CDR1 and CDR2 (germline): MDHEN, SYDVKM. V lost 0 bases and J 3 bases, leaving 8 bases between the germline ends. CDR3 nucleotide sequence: TGTGCCAGCAGTTTATGGGCGAAACACTATGGCTACACCTTC. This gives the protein CASSLWAKHYGYTF.

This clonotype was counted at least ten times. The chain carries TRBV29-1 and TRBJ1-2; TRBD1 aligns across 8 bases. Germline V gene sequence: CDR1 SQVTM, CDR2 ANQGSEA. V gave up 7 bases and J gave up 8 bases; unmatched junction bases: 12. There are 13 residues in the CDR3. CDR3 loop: CSADEWTGSGYTF. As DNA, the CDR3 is TGCAGCGCTGACGAGTGGACAGGGAGCGGCTACACCTTC.